This T cell receptor (beta chain) was found in a study of blood T cell repertoires in COVID-19. Sequencing was performed with immunoSEQ multiplex PCR; in TCRdb, only in-frame clones are kept and a portion is missing. The sample holds some 290,000 clones; approximately 91% are singletons and the top ten take about 2%. The cohort comprised adults aged roughly 18 to 95 years residing in around 25 US areas. Cohorts were determined from participant-reported clinical history. The ends were cut back, 3 bases at V and 7 bases at J, with 12 bases in the middle. This CDR3 has 13 residues. Input material: PBMCs or T cells enriched from blood (not recorded which). This clonotype was sampled from a middle-aged woman with acute COVID-19. This rearrangement joins TRBV23-1 to TRBJ1-2, with D possibly being TRBD1 (6 bases). TRBV23-1 is recorded as an ORF, its role being uncertain. The CDR3 sequence: CASSQYNRAGYTF. CDR3 DNA sequence: TGCGCCAGCAGTCAGTACAACAGGGCTGGCTACACCTTC.